Below, 12 T cell receptor beta chains from the same sample are listed, as sequenced in a study of blood T cell repertoires in COVID-19. Measured with immunoSEQ multiplex PCR; TCRdb has only the in-frame clones, and not every one. Among 240,000 or so clones listed, approximately 90% were seen once. The sample consisted of PBMCs or T cells enriched from blood (not recorded which). The source of these receptors is a middle-aged man who had recovered from COVID-19.

The chain recombines TRBV3-1 (or the pseudogene TRBV3-2) with TRBJ1-2; no clear D. The CDR3 is 13 residues long. Trimming removed 0 bases from V and 8 bases from J, with 10 bases in between. The V gene's germline CDR1 is LGHDT and CDR2 YNNKEL (reference sequence). CDR3 bases: TGTGCCAGCAGCCAAGATTACACGGGGGGCTACACCTTC. It specifies CASSQDYTGGYTF.

This chain joins TRBV3-1 (or the pseudogene TRBV3-2) and TRBJ2-7; possibly TRBD2 for D (6 bases). There are 13 residues in the CDR3. The V and J ends lost 4 bases and 2 bases respectively, with 9 bases between them. Germline V gene lookup returns CDR1 LGHDT and CDR2 YNNKEL (reference sequence). The CDR3: CASSPGTPYEQYF. The CDR3 DNA reads as TGTGCCAGCAGCCCCGGGACTCCCTACGAGCAGTACTTC.

Concerning this clone itself: Other DNA sequences from this sample encode an identical CDR3 as well. The CDR3 loop reads CASSPDRGNQPQHF. The CDR3 coding sequence is TGTGCCAGCTCACCCGACAGGGGCAATCAGCCCCAGCATTTT. The J gene is TRBJ1-5, the V gene TRBV18; 7 bases align to TRBD1. Germline V gene sequence: CDR1 KGHSH, CDR2 LQKENI. Trimming removed 3 bases from V and 2 bases from J; junction bases left unmatched: 1. The CDR3 is 14 residues long. The full variable domain, completed using reference TRBV18 and TRBJ1-5, is NAGVMQNPRHLVRRRGQEARLRCSPMKGHSHVYWYRQLPEEGLKFMVYLQKENIIDESGMPKERFSAEFPKEGPSILRIQQVVRGDSAAYFCASSPDRGNQPQHFGDGTRLSIL.

This sequence joins TRBV6-2 or TRBV6-3 and TRBJ2-7; TRBD2 agrees at 9 bases. After removal of 4 bases from V and 7 bases from J, the junction contained 8 bases not matched to a gene. This CDR3 comprises 14 residues. Germline values: CDR1 MNHEY, CDR2 SVGEGT. The CDR3 nucleotides are TGTGCCAGCAGTTTATTAGCGGGAGTTGGAGAGCAGTACTTC. It specifies CASSLLAGVGEQYF.

The chain joins TRBV19 to TRBJ1-5, with TRBD1 identical over 7 bases. Per the germline V gene, CDR1 is LNHDA and CDR2 is SQIVND (reference sequence). The CDR3 sequence is 17 residues long. V dropped 1 base and J dropped 0; count of bases not matched to a gene: 6. CDR3 DNA sequence: TGTGCCAGTAGTATAGCCCGGGACAGACTTAGCAATCAGCCCCAGCATTTT. Translated: CASSIARDRLSNQPQHF.

In nucleotides, the CDR3 is TGTGCCAGCAGCCTATACGACAGGTCTAGCACAGATACGCAGTATTTT. This encodes CASSLYDRSSTDTQYF. This chain links TRBV9 with TRBJ2-3; D is possibly TRBD1 (6 bases). The CDR3 extends over 16 amino acids. The germline CDR1 and CDR2 sequences are SGDLS and YYNGEE. V lost 4 bases and J lost 0, with 15 bases in between. Drawing the rest from reference TRBV9 and TRBJ2-3, the complete variable domain is DSGVTQTPKHLITATGQRVTLRCSPRSGDLSVYWYQQSLDQGLQFLIQYYNGEERAKGNILERFSAQQFPDLHSELNLSSLELGDSALYFCASSLYDRSSTDTQYFGPGTRLTVL.

The chain uses TRBV4-3 and TRBJ2-3; TRBD2 matches 9 bases. In germline, CDR1 is LGHNA, CDR2 YSLEER. After removal of 0 bases from V and 4 bases from J, the junction contained 11 bases not matched to a gene. This CDR3 is built from 18 residues. CDR3 region: CASSQEVVGLARADTQYF. The CDR3, as DNA: TGCGCCAGCAGCCAAGAAGTGGTGGGACTAGCACGCGCAGATACGCAGTATTTT.

This chain connects TRBV2 to TRBJ1-3; the D is unclear. Per the germline V gene, CDR1 is SNHLY and CDR2 is FYNNEI. This CDR3 has 18 amino acids. V was cut by 1 base and J by 1 base, with 17 bases left in between. As DNA, the CDR3 is TGTGCCAGCAGTGAAGGTGAGGCCCTGAGGGCTTCTGGAAACACCATATATTTT. It codes for CASSEGEALRASGNTIYF.

This clone has only one observation. This chain connects TRBV7-9 to TRBJ2-1; D is ambiguous. Trimming removed 2 bases at V and 7 bases at J, with 6 bases between. The V gene's germline CDR1 is SEHNR and CDR2 FQNEAQ (reference sequence). The CDR3 has 12 residues. The DNA for the CDR3 is TGTGCCAGCAGCTTAATAGCTAATGAGCAGTTCTTC. It translates to CASSLIANEQFF.

This clone appeared a single time. CDR3 sequence: CASRTTSGSSRRTDTQYF. The DNA for the CDR3 is TGTGCCAGTAGAACGACTAGCGGGAGCTCGCGGCGCACAGATACGCAGTATTTT. V usage is TRBV19 and J usage is TRBJ2-3; the match to TRBD2 covers 12 bases. The CDR3 is 18 amino acids. From germline, CDR1 is LNHDA and CDR2 SQIVND (reference sequence). Trimming cost V 6 bases and J 1 base; bases outside gene matches: 11.

The chain uses TRBV4-2 and TRBJ1-1; D unclear. This CDR3 is 13 amino acids long. Trimming took off 0 bases at V and 5 bases at J, with 7 bases between the two ends. The V gene's germline CDR1 is LGHNA and CDR2 YNFKEQ. The CDR3 bases are TGTGCCAGCAGCCAAGAGGGGAGGACTGAAGCTTTCTTT. Its protein is CASSQEGRTEAFF.

The rearrangement joins TRBV3-1 (or the pseudogene TRBV3-2) to TRBJ2-2; tentative D call: TRBD2 (7 bases). There are 18 residues in the CDR3. CDR1 is LGHDT and CDR2 is YNNKEL in the germline V gene (reference sequence). V was clipped by 0 bases and J by 5 bases, with 19 bases between them. The CDR3 loop is CASSQDSIWGRGTGELFF. The CDR3 nucleotides are TGTGCCAGCAGCCAAGATTCGATCTGGGGGAGGGGGACCGGGGAGCTGTTTTTT.